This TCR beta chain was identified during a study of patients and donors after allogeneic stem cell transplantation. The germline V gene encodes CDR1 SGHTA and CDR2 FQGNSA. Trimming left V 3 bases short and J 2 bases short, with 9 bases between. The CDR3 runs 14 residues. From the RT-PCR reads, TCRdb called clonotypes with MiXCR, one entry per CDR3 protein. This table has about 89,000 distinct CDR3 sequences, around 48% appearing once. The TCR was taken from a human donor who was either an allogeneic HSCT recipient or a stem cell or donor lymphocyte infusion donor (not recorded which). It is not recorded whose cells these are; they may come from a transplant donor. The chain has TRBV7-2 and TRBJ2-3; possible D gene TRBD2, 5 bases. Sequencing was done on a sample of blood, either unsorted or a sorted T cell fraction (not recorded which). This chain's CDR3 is CASSFRLPTDTQYF. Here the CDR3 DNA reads TGTGCCAGCAGCTTTAGACTACCCACAGATACGCAGTATTTT.